This T cell receptor (beta chain) was observed in a study of blood T cell repertoires in COVID-19. Looking at the study overall: PBMCs, B-cell-depleted T cells, or T cells were the source of the cDNA or gDNA that made up the material.

Trimming removed 6 bases from V and 5 bases from J, with 9 bases in between. The CDR3 length is 12 residues. CDR1 KGHDR and CDR2 SFDVKD come from the germline V gene. Enrollees, roughly 18 to 90 years old, lived in approximately 25 US areas. Cohort assignment relied on participant-reported clinical history. There are a few counts of this clone. In the study's own analysis: Estimation of nucleated cell counts relied on the amplification of reference gene primers. Data came from immunoSEQ multiplex PCR; TCRdb stores just in-frame clones and leaves some out. V, J and clone size reflect that table, while D and trimming were determined from the DNA. The profile shows about 400,000 clones, 70% to 90% of them singletons.

Input material: PBMCs or T cells enriched from blood (not recorded which). This clonotype was sampled from a woman younger than 45 with acute COVID-19. The genes are TRBV24-1 and TRBJ1-2; D possibly corresponds to TRBD1 (6 bases). CDR3 loop: CATSTTGYGYTF. Written as DNA, the CDR3 is TGTGCCACCAGTACTACAGGGTATGGCTACACCTTC.